The 4 T cell receptor beta chains given below trace back to one sample, sequenced in a study of T cell responses to AZD1222 COVID-19 vaccine. Generated by immunoSEQ multiplex PCR, the TCRdb table keeps only in-frame clones and is missing some. The sample yields about 90,000 clones, roughly 87% seen once. The specimen comprised peripheral blood, sampled on day 0 of AZD1222 vaccination. These receptors originate from an adult in good health.

The rearrangement links TRBV27 to TRBJ1-2; D is ambiguous. Germline V gene data show CDR1 as MNHEY and CDR2 as SMNVEV (reference sequence). The CDR3 length is 13 residues. V gave up 3 bases and J gave up 7 bases, with 12 bases separating them. In DNA, the CDR3 is TGTGCCAGCAGTTTCTCCGGGAGGGCTGGCTACACCTTC. Amino acids: CASSFSGRAGYTF.

The rearrangement joins TRBV27 to TRBJ1-1, with D perhaps TRBD1 (6 bases). The CDR3 spans 16 residues. Looked up from germline, CDR1 is MNHEY and CDR2 is SMNVEV (reference sequence). Trimming pared 5 bases from V and 7 bases from J, leaving 23 bases between. CDR3 residues: CASSPFRQVGTNEAFF. The CDR3 region has the DNA TGTGCCAGCAGTCCCTTTCGACAGGTCGGAACCAATGAAGCTTTCTTT.

The chain has TRBV7-2 and TRBJ1-1; possible D gene TRBD1, 6 bases. The germline V gene encodes CDR1 SGHTA and CDR2 FQGNSA. Trimming cost V 8 bases and J 6 bases, with 16 bases left between them. This CDR3 is 13 amino acids long. This CDR3 is CASAGTWPSEAFF. The CDR3 DNA follows: TGTGCCAGCGCCGGGACATGGCCGTCTGAAGCTTTCTTT.

This clone occurred once. This chain uses TRBV28 with TRBJ1-1; tentative D call: TRBD1 (6 bases). The V and J ends lost 6 bases and 0 bases respectively, with 14 bases between them. The CDR3 runs to 15 residues. Germline V CDR1 and CDR2: MDHEN, SYDVKM. The CDR3 reads CASRNRVPMNTEAFF. As DNA, the CDR3 is TGTGCCAGCAGGAACAGGGTCCCAATGAACACTGAAGCTTTCTTT.